This T cell receptor beta chain was captured in a study of human T cells and chemical hapten exposure (dated by TCRdb to about 2021). Context from the whole study: For sensitization, 2% DPC in acetone was applied to a 2 cm by 2 cm area of upper inner arm skin. This study followed changes in the peripheral blood TCR repertoire in vivo during primary and secondary sensitization of alopecia patients to the hapten diphenylcyclopropenone (DPC). Libraries were pooled for sequencing, and variation in per-sample TCR yields was attributed mainly to small differences in library volumes within the pool. Most of the patients in the cohort were female, and the cohort covered alopecia areata with under or over 50% scalp involvement, alopecia totalis and alopecia universalis. Throughout the study period of 20 to 30 weeks, patients also received therapeutic DPC doses to the scalp every week. Blood samples were taken from patients before sensitization (week 0) and at 2, 6 and about 24 weeks after DPC sensitization. Blood for TCR sequencing was provided by twenty-nine alopecia patients at one to four time points (pre-sensitization, 2, 6 and 24 weeks). Patch testing on the upper back used Finn chambers containing 0.01% DPC, with scoring done after 6 days according to International Contact Dermatitis Research Group standards.

The CDR3 sequence holds 15 residues, the cysteine and phenylalanine included. Left in the record is the CDR3 DNA by itself, 45 bases read in frame from the first base. V is shortened by 7 bases, J by 0 bases, and the region joining them spans 13 bases. The germline V gene (reference sequence) specifies LNHDA as CDR1 and SQIVND as CDR2. Remarks on this clonotype: Its antigen is still unknown. Base qualities were left out, and no much larger clone turns up one base away.

The label giving this sample's time point can be read as: patch test 2, 6 weeks after DPC sensitization. Taken with the paper, the label for treatment or condition translates to: therapeutic diphenylcyclopropenone sensitization with weekly scalp DPC. Blood at each patch-test visit was drawn before the patch test was applied. Patients were considered eligible if aged 18 to 70, diagnosed with alopecia and deemed suitable for DPC therapy, and patients were excluded if pregnant. Total RNA was extracted from unfractionated whole blood that had been collected in Tempus Blood RNA tubes. Beyond this particular receptor, the publication reports: DPC sensitization did not change the number of TCRs with a frequency above 1 in 1000, and there was no evidence of changes in global repertoire structure. The number of PT1 expanded TCRs positively correlated with patch test score, significant at thresholds 8, 16 and 32 but not 4. After repeated subsampling, the strength of the expansion versus patch-test correlation and the threshold at which it became significant changed. Because all patients had alopecia, a presumed autoimmune disease, the immune response of the patients might differ from that of healthy individuals. Significantly more large CDR3 similarity clusters were formed by expanded TCRs than by pre-sensitization or healthy control sets, consistent with antigen-driven responses.

Receptor amplification or capture employed RACE. These reads were obtained on a NextSeq 500. During library preparation, unique molecular identifiers were attached to individual cDNA molecules so that TCRs could be counted in a quantitative, reproducible way. Both TCR alpha and TCR beta chains were sequenced from each blood RNA sample. From the authors' description of their analysis: A median of roughly 99,000 TCRs per sample was observed, with a range of about 23,224 to 690,600. The Decombinator software suite was used to annotate V, J and CDR3 in the TCR reads. For the PS versus PT1 abundance plots, all samples were subsampled to the same number of TCRs (28,000). Expanded TCRs were defined as absent before sensitization and observed at least eight times at the 2-week time point. TCRdb trimmed the raw reads at Q25, called clones with MiXCR and kept productive beta chains. When rows share a CDR3 protein, they turn into one entry using the most common DNA and genes. The V and J calls come from TCRdb's annotation, not from the publication. The sample contains about 140,000 distinct CDR3 sequences, roughly 10% of them found a single time. Of the sample, 1.3% to 1.5% falls within the top ten clones.

The chain uses TRBV19 and TRBJ2-1; the D gene could be TRBD1 or TRBD2, each one agreeing over 5 bases. The receptor comes from a woman between 50 and 59 years old with alopecia areata. Some clones in this sample may be carry-over from other donors' samples. The source material was whole blood, sampled in connection with sensitization to the hapten diphenylcyclopropenone (DPC). The bases are TGTGCCAGTACGGGGACCCGCCGCTCCTACAATGAGCAGTTCTTC. Translation gives CASTGTRRSYNEQFF.